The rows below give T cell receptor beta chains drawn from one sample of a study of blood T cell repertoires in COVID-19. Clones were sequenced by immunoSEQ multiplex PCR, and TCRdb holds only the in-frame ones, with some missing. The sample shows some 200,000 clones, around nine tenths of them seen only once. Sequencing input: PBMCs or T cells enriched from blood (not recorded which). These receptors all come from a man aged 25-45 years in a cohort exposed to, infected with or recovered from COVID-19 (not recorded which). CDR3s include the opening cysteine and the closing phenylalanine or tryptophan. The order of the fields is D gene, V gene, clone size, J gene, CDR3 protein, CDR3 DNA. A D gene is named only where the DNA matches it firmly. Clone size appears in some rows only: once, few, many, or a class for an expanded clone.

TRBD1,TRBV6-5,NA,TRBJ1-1,CASSYRGQGVTEAFF,TGTGCCAGCAGTTACCGGGGGCAGGGGGTCACTGAAGCTTTCTTT
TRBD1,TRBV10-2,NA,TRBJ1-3,CASSVGQGHANTIYF,TGCGCCAGCAGTGTGGGACAGGGCCACGCAAACACCATATATTTT
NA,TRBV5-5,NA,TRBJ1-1,CASSLPPPEAFF,TGTGCCAGCAGCTTGCCCCCTCCGGAAGCTTTCTTT
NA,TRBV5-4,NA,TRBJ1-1,CASSVIQGITEAFF,TGTGCCAGCAGCGTAATACAGGGAATCACTGAAGCTTTCTTT
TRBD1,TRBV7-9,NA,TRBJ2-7,CASSVDRASYEQYF,TGTGCCAGCAGCGTAGACAGGGCCTCCTACGAGCAGTACTTC
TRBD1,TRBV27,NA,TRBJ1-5,CASSPGTGGRQPQHF,TGTGCCAGCAGTCCAGGGACAGGGGGAAGGCAGCCCCAGCATTTT
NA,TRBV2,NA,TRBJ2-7,CASTTVRYEQYF,TGTGCCAGCACTACCGTCCGCTACGAGCAGTACTTC
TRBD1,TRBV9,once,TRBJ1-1,CASSPPGQGMNTEAFF,TGTGCCAGCAGCCCACCGGGACAGGGAATGAACACTGAAGCTTTCTTT
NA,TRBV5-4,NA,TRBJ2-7,CASSLPEFYEQYF,TGTGCCAGCAGCCTCCCCGAGTTCTACGAGCAGTACTTC
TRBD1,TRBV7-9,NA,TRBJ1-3,CASSSTEQGASGNTIYF,TGTGCCAGCAGCTCCACGGAGCAGGGGGCCTCTGGAAACACCATATATTTT
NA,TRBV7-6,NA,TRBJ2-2,CASSPQVAVTTGELFF,TGTGCCAGCAGCCCACAGGTAGCGGTAACCACCGGGGAGCTGTTTTTT
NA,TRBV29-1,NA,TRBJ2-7,CSAQTEITYEQYF,TGCAGCGCCCAGACAGAAATCACCTACGAGCAGTACTTC
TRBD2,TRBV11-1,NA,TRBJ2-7,CASSKAGGKSYEQYF,TGTGCCAGCAGCAAAGCGGGGGGGAAATCCTACGAGCAGTACTTC
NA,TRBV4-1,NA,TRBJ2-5,CASSQTKTGWQETQYF,TGCGCCAGCAGCCAGACCAAAACAGGGTGGCAAGAGACCCAGTACTTC
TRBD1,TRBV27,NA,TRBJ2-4,CASSLKGQGIQYF,TGTGCCAGCAGTTTAAAGGGACAGGGGATTCAGTACTTC
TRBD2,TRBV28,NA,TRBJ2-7,CASSLRVTSGANYEQYF,TGTGCCAGCAGTTTAAGGGTGACTAGCGGAGCTAACTACGAGCAGTACTTC
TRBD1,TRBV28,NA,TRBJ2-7,CASSLAGTGGAEQYF,TGTGCCAGCAGTTTGGCCGGGACAGGTGGGGCCGAGCAGTACTTC
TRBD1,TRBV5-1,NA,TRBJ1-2,CASSGGTAVDYGYTF,TGCGCCAGCAGCGGCGGGACAGCCGTCGACTATGGCTACACCTTC
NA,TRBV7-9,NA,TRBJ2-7,CASTPRGSGSYEQYF,TGTGCCAGCACCCCTCGGGGTAGCGGCTCCTACGAGCAGTACTTC
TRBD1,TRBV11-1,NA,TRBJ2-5,CASSLNRGWETQYF,TGTGCCAGCAGCTTAAACAGGGGCTGGGAGACCCAGTACTTC
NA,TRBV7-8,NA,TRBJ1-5,CASSLAAGRSNQPQHF,TGTGCCAGCAGCTTAGCGGCAGGGAGGAGCAATCAGCCCCAGCATTTT
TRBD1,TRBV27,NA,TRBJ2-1,CAVVGGTGQNNEQFF,TGTGCCGTCGTAGGGGGGACAGGCCAAAACAATGAGCAGTTCTTC
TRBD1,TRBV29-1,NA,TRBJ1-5,CSVGGQAGGPQHF,TGCAGCGTTGGGGGACAGGCAGGAGGGCCCCAGCATTTT